This TCR beta chain was recorded in a study of neurological immune-mediated disorders. 5'RACE with 10-nucleotide random UMIs generated the cDNA. One entry per CDR3 protein, called by TCRdb with MiXCR from the 5' RACE reads. The sample lists more than 40,000 distinct CDR3 sequences; roughly 15% were seen once. V shed 2 bases and J 5 bases; nucleotides not matched to a gene: 10. The CDR3 consists of 17 residues. Germline V gives CDR1 KGHSH, CDR2 LQKENI. This clonotype was recorded at least ten times. The specimen was CD4+ T cells from blood. The sequence was collected from an older woman with HTLV-1-associated myelopathy (HAM/TSP). The chain combines TRBV18 with TRBJ2-3; 10 bases fit TRBD2. CDR3 DNA: TGTGCCAGCTCACCAGAGGCTAGCGGGGGTCTTGGAGATACGCAGTATTTT. Encoded protein: CASSPEASGGLGDTQYF. Based on the CDR3 plus reference TRBV18 and TRBJ2-3, the full variable domain is NAGVMQNPRHLVRRRGQEARLRCSPMKGHSHVYWYRQLPEEGLKFMVYLQKENIIDESGMPKERFSAEFPKEGPSILRIQQVVRGDSAAYFCASSPEASGGLGDTQYFGPGTRLTVL.